A selection of T cell receptor beta chains follows, all from one sample in a study of shared clonotypes between healthy human individuals. Generated by immunoSEQ multiplex PCR, the TCRdb table keeps only in-frame clones and is missing some. The sample includes some 1,900,000 clones, just under 95% of them seen just once. The sample was naive CD8+ T cells sorted from blood. The receptor source for this set is a man aged 18-30 years in good health. CDR3s include the opening cysteine and the closing phenylalanine or tryptophan. D genes are given only for firm matches. Rows may omit the clone size; those that give it use once, few, many or a size class.

D gene,clone size,V gene,J gene,CDR3 protein,CDR3 DNA
NA,NA,TRBV30,TRBJ2-4,CAMSPTNIAKNIQYF,TGTGCGATGTCTCCAACTAATATAGCCAAAAACATTCAGTACTTC
TRBD1,NA,TRBV13,TRBJ1-1,CATTIFGWDRGDGGEAFF,TGTGCCACCACGATTTTCGGCTGGGACAGGGGCGACGGAGGTGAAGCTTTCTTT
NA,NA,TRBV4-1,TRBJ1-3,CASSQARASGNTIYF,TGCGCCAGCAGCCAGGCGCGGGCCTCTGGAAACACCATATATTTT
NA,NA,TRBV4-1,TRBJ2-1,CASSSVGDNEQFF,TGCGCCAGCAGCTCCGTTGGGGACAATGAGCAGTTCTTC
TRBD1,NA,TRBV4-1,TRBJ2-5,CASSQDPQGAEAETQYF,TGCGCCAGCAGCCAAGATCCGCAGGGGGCAGAGGCGGAGACCCAGTACTTC
NA,NA,TRBV28,TRBJ2-7,CASRDQGYSYEQYF,TGTGCCAGCAGGGATCAGGGTTACTCCTACGAGCAGTACTTC
NA,NA,TRBV28,TRBJ2-5,CASIRRRTNFQETQYF,TGTGCCAGCATCCGCCGAAGGACAAACTTTCAAGAGACCCAGTACTTC
NA,NA,TRBV2,TRBJ2-5,CASGDRGETQYF,TGTGCCAGCGGTGACAGAGGAGAGACCCAGTACTTC
TRBD1,NA,TRBV4-1,TRBJ2-7,CASGPVGQAKHEQYF,TGCGCCAGCGGCCCCGTAGGACAGGCTAAACACGAGCAGTACTTC
NA,NA,TRBV28,TRBJ2-7,CASSLRSYEQYF,TGTGCCAGCAGTTTACGGTCCTACGAGCAGTACTTC
NA,NA,TRBV6-6,TRBJ2-2,CASSPLQVPNTGELFF,TGTGCCAGCAGCCCGCTGCAGGTACCCAACACCGGGGAGCTGTTTTTT
TRBD1,NA,TRBV11-2,TRBJ1-2,CASSSITGTAYGYTF,TGTGCCAGCAGCTCAATCACCGGGACAGCTTATGGCTACACCTTC
NA,NA,TRBV5-1,TRBJ2-7,CASSWGPGYEQYF,TGCGCCAGCAGCTGGGGGCCTGGGTACGAGCAGTACTTC
TRBD2,NA,TRBV13,TRBJ2-7,CASSLVAGGSYEQYF,TGTGCCAGCAGCTTAGTAGCGGGAGGGTCCTACGAGCAGTACTTC
NA,NA,TRBV27,TRBJ2-7,CASSHMNEQYF,TGTGCCAGCAGCCACATGAACGAGCAGTACTTC
NA,NA,TRBV30,TRBJ1-1,CAWSFGGNTEAFF,TGTGCCTGGAGTTTCGGGGGTAACACTGAAGCTTTCTTT
NA,NA,TRBV7-8,TRBJ2-1,CASSYNPNNEQFF,TGTGCCAGCAGCTATAACCCGAACAATGAGCAGTTCTTC
TRBD2,NA,TRBV7-9,TRBJ2-7,CASSPRLAGDFSYEQYF,TGTGCCAGCAGCCCTCGACTAGCGGGGGACTTCTCCTACGAGCAGTACTTC
TRBD2,NA,TRBV7-8,TRBJ2-7,CASSGTSGHEQYF,TGTGCCAGCAGCGGGACTAGCGGCCACGAGCAGTACTTC
NA,once,TRBV11-2,TRBJ1-2,CASSLGQLYGYTF,TGTGCCAGCAGCTTAGGACAGTTATATGGCTACACCTTC
NA,NA,TRBV4-1,TRBJ2-5,CASSQDQEETQYF,TGCGCCAGCAGCCAAGATCAAGAGGAGACCCAGTACTTC
NA,NA,TRBV5-5,TRBJ2-7,CASSSFQGFGYEQYF,TGTGCCAGCAGCTCCTTTCAGGGGTTCGGGTACGAGCAGTACTTC
TRBD1,NA,TRBV27,TRBJ2-7,CASSQWDRDYEQYF,TGTGCCAGCAGTCAGTGGGACAGGGACTACGAGCAGTACTTC
TRBD1,once,TRBV30,TRBJ1-1,CAWRDLRTGLTEAFF,TGTGCCTGGAGGGACCTCCGGACAGGGTTAACTGAAGCTTTCTTT
TRBD1,NA,TRBV4-2,TRBJ2-2,CASSQDRGDTGELFF,TGTGCCAGCAGCCAGGACAGGGGGGACACCGGGGAGCTGTTTTTT
NA,NA,TRBV7-3,TRBJ2-1,CASSLTGQDNEQFF,TGTGCCAGCAGCTTAACGGGTCAAGACAATGAGCAGTTCTTC
NA,NA,TRBV11-2,TRBJ2-3,CASSPAGPADTQYF,TGTGCCAGCAGCCCGGCAGGTCCCGCAGATACGCAGTATTTT
TRBD1,NA,TRBV28,TRBJ2-2,CASRSPLRTGGAGELFF,TGTGCCAGCAGGTCACCTCTACGAACAGGGGGCGCGGGGGAGCTGTTTTTT
TRBD1,NA,TRBV5-6,TRBJ2-7,CASRDTTGVVEQYF,TGTGCCAGCAGGGATACTACAGGGGTAGTAGAGCAGTACTTC
TRBD2,once,TRBV27,TRBJ2-3,CASSFRTSGTDTQYF,TGTGCCAGCAGTTTCCGGACTAGCGGCACAGATACGCAGTATTTT
TRBD2,NA,TRBV4-1,TRBJ2-1,CASSQDEGAGVPYNEQFF,TGCGCCAGCAGCCAAGATGAGGGAGCGGGAGTCCCCTACAATGAGCAGTTCTTC
NA,NA,TRBV28,TRBJ1-4,CASTLGRAHNEKLFF,TGTGCCAGCACCCTGGGGCGGGCTCATAATGAAAAACTGTTTTTT
TRBD2,NA,TRBV29-1,TRBJ2-3,CSVDGVAGATPQDTQYF,TGCAGCGTTGATGGGGTAGCGGGGGCCACTCCGCAAGATACGCAGTATTTT
NA,NA,TRBV19,TRBJ1-1,CASSIDRTGNTEAFF,TGTGCCAGTAGTATAGATCGAACGGGGAACACTGAAGCTTTCTTT
TRBD1,NA,TRBV6-1,TRBJ1-2,CASRRTGGYGYTF,TGTGCCAGCAGGCGGACAGGGGGGTATGGCTACACCTTC
NA,NA,TRBV18,TRBJ2-7,CASSTPQGIYEQYF,TGTGCCAGCTCGACTCCTCAGGGGATCTACGAGCAGTACTTC
TRBD2,NA,TRBV9,TRBJ2-2,CASSTALAGNTGELFF,TGTGCCAGCAGCACCGCACTAGCGGGGAACACCGGGGAGCTGTTTTTT
NA,NA,TRBV19,TRBJ1-3,CASRIGNTIYF,TGTGCCAGTAGGATCGGAAACACCATATATTTT
NA,NA,TRBV7-2,TRBJ1-1,CASSPLLAEDYTEAFF,TGTGCCAGCAGCCCCCTACTGGCCGAAGATTACACTGAAGCTTTCTTT
NA,NA,TRBV7-6,TRBJ2-2,CASSLLRGTGELFF,TGTGCCAGCAGCTTATTACGCGGGACCGGGGAGCTGTTTTTT
NA,NA,TRBV7-9,TRBJ1-1,CASSFRDRPVNTEAFF,TGTGCCAGCAGCTTCAGAGACAGGCCAGTGAACACTGAAGCTTTCTTT
TRBD1,NA,TRBV7-9,TRBJ1-2,CASSLVGQVAYGYTF,TGTGCCAGCAGCTTAGTAGGACAGGTGGCCTATGGCTACACCTTC
TRBD1,once,TRBV7-9,TRBJ1-1,CASSWTGVNTEAFF,TGTGCCAGCAGCTGGACAGGGGTGAACACTGAAGCTTTCTTT
NA,NA,TRBV7-9,TRBJ2-7,CASSGELTYEQYF,TGTGCCAGCAGCGGAGAATTAACCTACGAGCAGTACTTC
NA,few,TRBV2,TRBJ1-1,CASSDPPEAFF,TGTGCCAGCAGTGATCCCCCTGAAGCTTTCTTT
NA,NA,TRBV5-6,TRBJ2-7,CASSLPGDHEQYF,TGTGCCAGCAGCTTACCCGGGGACCACGAGCAGTACTTC
TRBD2,NA,TRBV27,TRBJ2-7,CASSLGSGGFYEQYF,TGTGCCAGCAGTTTAGGTAGCGGGGGGTTCTACGAGCAGTACTTC
NA,NA,TRBV12-5,TRBJ1-5,CASGLDADSSNQPQHF,TGTGCTAGTGGTTTGGATGCGGACAGTAGCAATCAGCCCCAGCATTTT
TRBD2,NA,TRBV10-2,TRBJ2-2,CASRTGLAGGLPNTGELFF,TGCGCCAGCAGGACGGGACTAGCGGGGGGGCTACCGAACACCGGGGAGCTGTTTTTT
NA,once,TRBV4-3,TRBJ2-1,CASSQGMGYEQFF,TGCGCCAGCAGCCAAGGCATGGGGTATGAGCAGTTCTTC
NA,once,TRBV6-1,TRBJ2-7,CAMGSYEQYF,TGTGCCATGGGATCCTACGAGCAGTACTTC
TRBD2,NA,TRBV7-9,TRBJ2-7,CASSSPRGGDYEQYF,TGTGCCAGCAGCTCCCCGCGCGGGGGAGACTACGAGCAGTACTTC
NA,once,TRBV7-6,TRBJ2-3,CASSLLGTDTQYF,TGTGCCAGCAGCTTATTGGGCACAGATACGCAGTATTTT
NA,NA,TRBV30,TRBJ1-5,CAWSFLGTGQPQHF,TGTGCCTGGAGTTTCCTGGGAACGGGTCAGCCCCAGCATTTT